This TCR beta chain was documented in a study of blood T cell repertoires in COVID-19. Study details: The origin of the acute and convalescent COVID-19 samples was the United States, Italy and Spain. The cDNA or gDNA used as material had been derived from T cells, B-cell-depleted T cells, or PBMCs.

The CDR3 is 10 residues long. Germline V CDR1 and CDR2: DFQATT, SNEGSKA (reference sequence). V was clipped by 5 bases and J by 4 bases, with 5 bases between them. Original methodology: Scientists estimated how many nucleated cells there were by amplifying reference gene primers. TCRdb keeps only in-frame clones here, not all; method: immunoSEQ multiplex PCR. Clone size and V and J calls were adopted from that table, with D and trimming inferred from the DNA. This table holds more than 300,000 clones, approximately 82% found once. This clonotype was obtained from a woman aged 45-65 years with acute or convalescent COVID-19. Specimen: peripheral blood. The gene calls are TRBV20-1 and TRBJ2-5; the D is unclear. CDR3 in amino acids: CSAARETQYF. DNA of the CDR3: TGCAGTGCTGCGAGAGAGACCCAGTACTTC.